The 9 T cell receptor beta chains below all came from one sample that was sequenced in a study of shared clonotypes between healthy human individuals. Sequenced by immunoSEQ multiplex PCR; TCRdb stores in-frame clones only, minus some. The sample carries 2,500,000 or so clones, 93% recorded once. The sequenced sample consisted of naive CD4+ T cells from PBMCs. The sample's subset: CD45RA+ positively selected. The receptors were sampled from a man between 18 and 29 years old in good health. Some clones in this sample may be carry-over from other donors' samples.

The gene calls are TRBV5-5 and TRBJ1-1, with D possibly matching TRBD1 (5 bases). Trimming took 2 bases from V and 3 from J, leaving 14 bases between them. This CDR3 has 15 amino acids. Germline V gives CDR1 SGHKS, CDR2 YYEKEE (reference sequence). This chain's CDR3 is CASSLAAGTYTEAFF. CDR3 DNA: TGTGCCAGCAGCTTAGCCGCAGGGACTTACACTGAAGCTTTCTTT.

The chain combines TRBV5-1 with TRBJ2-5; possible D gene TRBD2, 7 bases. Trimming took off 0 bases at V and 4 bases at J, with 22 bases between the two ends. Germline-derived CDR1 and CDR2 are SGHRS and YFSETQ. The CDR3 runs to 18 residues. In nucleotides, the CDR3 is TGCGCCAGCAGCTTGGCCTTTCAGGCGGGGGCCCTTGGAGAGACCCAGTACTTC. Its translation: CASSLAFQAGALGETQYF.

Concerning this clone itself: Other DNA sequences in this specimen translate into the identical CDR3. CDR3 loop: CASSQGGEQFF. The CDR3 bases are TGCGCCAGCAGCCAAGGTGGTGAGCAGTTCTTC. V is TRBV4-1 and J is TRBJ2-1; D gene uncertain. V was pared by 1 base and J by 9 bases, with 4 bases between. The CDR3 loop spans 11 amino acids. Germline CDR1 MGHRA, CDR2 YSYEKL.

This clone was seen more than once but under ten times. The sample carries other DNA sequences with the same CDR3. V is TRBV5-1 and J is TRBJ1-1; the D is unclear. This CDR3 has 14 amino acids. Germline CDR1 and CDR2: SGHRS and YFSETQ. The V and J ends lost 0 bases and 3 bases respectively, with 9 bases between them. In nucleotides, the CDR3 is TGCGCCAGCAGCTTGGTGGTAGGAGACACTGAAGCTTTCTTT. The encoded protein is CASSLVVGDTEAFF.

The gene calls are TRBV19 and TRBJ2-1, with TRBD2 identical over 13 bases. CDR3 size: 17 residues. Germline V gives CDR1 LNHDA, CDR2 SQIVND (reference sequence). Trimming at V came to 4 bases and at J to 3 bases, leaving 6 bases not matched to a gene. The CDR3 loop is CASSKGLAGDLYNEQFF. The CDR3 DNA sequence: TGTGCCAGTAGTAAAGGACTAGCGGGAGATCTCTACAATGAGCAGTTCTTC.

The V call is TRBV5-1, the J call TRBJ2-3; no clear D gene. The germline gives CDR1 SGHRS, CDR2 YFSETQ. Trimming left V 1 base short and J 0 bases short, with 9 bases between. CDR3 length: 15 amino acids. Here the CDR3 DNA reads TGCGCCAGCAGCTTGTTGGAAACTAGCACAGATACGCAGTATTTT. Translation gives CASSLLETSTDTQYF.

The rearrangement joins TRBV7-3 to TRBJ1-1; D remains unclear. Germline CDR1 and CDR2: SGHTA and FQGTGA. V lost 1 base and J lost 2, with 11 bases in between. The CDR3 covers 15 residues. The CDR3 sequence: CASSLSFGPNTEAFF. The CDR3 region has the DNA TGTGCCAGCAGCTTAAGTTTTGGGCCAAACACTGAAGCTTTCTTT.

V gene TRBV29-1 combines with J gene TRBJ2-5; D is ambiguous. Germline V gene data show CDR1 as SQVTM and CDR2 as ANQGSEA. The CDR3 covers 16 residues. The V end was cut by 6 bases, the J end by 0 bases, with 20 bases between. DNA of the CDR3: TGCAGCGTACCCCCGAGCCGCCTGCAGGACCAAGAGACCCAGTACTTC. Amino acid sequence: CSVPPSRLQDQETQYF. The full variable domain, rest sourced from reference TRBV29-1 and TRBJ2-5, is SAVISQKPSRDICQRGTSLTIQCQVDSQVTMMFWYRQQPGQSLTLIATANQGSEATYESGFVIDKFPISRPNLTFSTLTVSNMSPEDSSIYLCSVPPSRLQDQETQYFGPGTRLLVL.

The chain employs TRBV11-2 and TRBJ2-2; 8 bases map to TRBD1. The CDR3 loop spans 13 amino acids. J lost 10 bases, V lost 5 bases, and 6 bases had no gene match. The germline V gene encodes CDR1 SGHAT and CDR2 FQNNGV. DNA of the CDR3: TGTGCCAGCAGCCCCCGGACAGGGCTGGAGCTGTTTTTT. Translation: CASSPRTGLELFF.